This note documents a single T cell receptor beta chain sequence. Data came from immunoSEQ multiplex PCR; TCRdb stores just in-frame clones and leaves some out. The data show about 33,000 clones, around 86% seen once. This record belongs to a study of T cells in localized non-small cell lung cancer. The ends were cut back, 2 bases at V and 4 bases at J, with 9 bases in the middle. Looked up from germline, CDR1 is MNHNS and CDR2 is SASEGT. This CDR3 spans 14 amino acids. The chain has TRBV6-1 and TRBJ1-5; no definite D call. The specimen was peripheral blood, collected before any cancer treatment. The source of this sequence is a male donor older than 55 with stage III lung adenocarcinoma. The CDR3 DNA reads TGTGCCAGCAGTGAATCGAATGGAAATCAGCCCCAGCATTTT. The encoded protein is CASSESNGNQPQHF.